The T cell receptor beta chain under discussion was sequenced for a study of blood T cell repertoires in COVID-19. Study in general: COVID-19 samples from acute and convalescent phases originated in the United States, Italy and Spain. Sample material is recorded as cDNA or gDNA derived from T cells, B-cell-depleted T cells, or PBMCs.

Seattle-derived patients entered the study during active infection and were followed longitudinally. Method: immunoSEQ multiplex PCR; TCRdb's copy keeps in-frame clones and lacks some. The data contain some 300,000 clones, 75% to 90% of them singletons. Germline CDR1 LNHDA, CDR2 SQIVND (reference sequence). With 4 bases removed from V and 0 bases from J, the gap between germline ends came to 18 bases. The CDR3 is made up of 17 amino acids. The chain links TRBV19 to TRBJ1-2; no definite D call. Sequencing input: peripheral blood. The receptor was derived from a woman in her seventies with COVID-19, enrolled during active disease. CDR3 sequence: CASSKPQATRANYGYTF. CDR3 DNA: TGTGCCAGTAGTAAGCCGCAGGCAACGAGAGCTAACTATGGCTACACCTTC. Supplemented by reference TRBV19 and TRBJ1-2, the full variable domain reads DGGITQSPKYLFRKEGQNVTLSCEQNLNHDAMYWYRQDPGQGLRLIYYSQIVNDFQKGDIAEGYSVSREKKESFPLTVTSAQKNPTAFYLCASSKPQATRANYGYTFGSGTRLTVV.